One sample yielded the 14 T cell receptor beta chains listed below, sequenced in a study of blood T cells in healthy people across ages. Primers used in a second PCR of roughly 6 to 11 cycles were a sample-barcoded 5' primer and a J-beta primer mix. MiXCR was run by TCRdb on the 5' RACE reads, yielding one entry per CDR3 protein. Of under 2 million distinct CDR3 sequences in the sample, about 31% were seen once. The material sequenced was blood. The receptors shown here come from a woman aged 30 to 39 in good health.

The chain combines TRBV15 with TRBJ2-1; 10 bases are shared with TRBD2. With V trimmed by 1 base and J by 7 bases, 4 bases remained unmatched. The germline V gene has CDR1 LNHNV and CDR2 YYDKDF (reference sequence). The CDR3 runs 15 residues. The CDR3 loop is CATSRVAGGGNEQFF. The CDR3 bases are TGTGCCACCAGCAGAGTAGCGGGGGGTGGTAATGAGCAGTTCTTC.

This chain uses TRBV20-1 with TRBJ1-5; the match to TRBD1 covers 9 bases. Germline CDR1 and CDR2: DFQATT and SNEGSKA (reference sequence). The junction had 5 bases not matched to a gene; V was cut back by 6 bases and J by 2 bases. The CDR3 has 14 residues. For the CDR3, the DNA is TGCAGTGCGATACAGGGGGCTGGCAATCAGCCCCAGCATTTT. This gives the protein CSAIQGAGNQPQHF.

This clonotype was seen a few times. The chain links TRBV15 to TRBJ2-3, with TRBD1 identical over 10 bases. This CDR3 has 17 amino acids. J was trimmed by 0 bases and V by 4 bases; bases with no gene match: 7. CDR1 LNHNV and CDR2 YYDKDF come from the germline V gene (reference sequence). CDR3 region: CATSNFGTGVSTDTQYF. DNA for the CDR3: TGTGCCACCAGCAACTTCGGGACAGGGGTTAGCACAGATACGCAGTATTTT.

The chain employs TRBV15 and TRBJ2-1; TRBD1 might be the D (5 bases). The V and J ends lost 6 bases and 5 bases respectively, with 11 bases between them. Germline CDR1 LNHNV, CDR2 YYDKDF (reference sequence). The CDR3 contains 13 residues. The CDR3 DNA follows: TGTGCCACCAGTCGCAGGGTCAACAATGAGCAGTTCTTC. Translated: CATSRRVNNEQFF.

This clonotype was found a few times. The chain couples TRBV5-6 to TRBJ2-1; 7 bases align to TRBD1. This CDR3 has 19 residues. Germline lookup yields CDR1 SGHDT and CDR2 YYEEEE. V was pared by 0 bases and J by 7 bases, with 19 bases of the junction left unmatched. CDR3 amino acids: CASSLARTGLERRVNEQFF. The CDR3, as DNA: TGTGCCAGCAGCTTGGCCCGGACAGGTCTCGAAAGGAGAGTTAATGAGCAGTTCTTC.

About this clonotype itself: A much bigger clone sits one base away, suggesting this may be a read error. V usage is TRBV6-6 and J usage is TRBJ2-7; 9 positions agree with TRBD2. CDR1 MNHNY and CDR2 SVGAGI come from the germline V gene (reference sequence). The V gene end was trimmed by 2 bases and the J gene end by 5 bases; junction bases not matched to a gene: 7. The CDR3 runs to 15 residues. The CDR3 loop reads CASSYGASGINEQYF. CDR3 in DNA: TGTGCCAGCAGTTACGGGGCTAGCGGGATCAACGAGCAGTACTTC.

As DNA, the CDR3 is TGTGCCAGCGGGGACAGGGGCAGGGAGCTGTTTTTT. Translation gives CASGDRGRELFF. The J gene is TRBJ2-2, the V gene TRBV6-1; TRBD1 aligns across 10 bases. With 8 bases clipped from V and 9 bases from J, the junction kept 3 bases outside the gene matches. Germline V lookup: CDR1 MNHNS, CDR2 SASEGT. This CDR3 contains 12 residues.

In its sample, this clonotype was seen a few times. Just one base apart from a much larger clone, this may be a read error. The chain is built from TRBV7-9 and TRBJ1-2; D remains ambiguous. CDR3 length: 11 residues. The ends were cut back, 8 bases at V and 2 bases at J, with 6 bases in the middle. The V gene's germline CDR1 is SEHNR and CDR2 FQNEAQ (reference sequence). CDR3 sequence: CASGYNYGYTF. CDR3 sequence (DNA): TGTGCCAGCGGCTACAACTATGGCTACACCTTC.

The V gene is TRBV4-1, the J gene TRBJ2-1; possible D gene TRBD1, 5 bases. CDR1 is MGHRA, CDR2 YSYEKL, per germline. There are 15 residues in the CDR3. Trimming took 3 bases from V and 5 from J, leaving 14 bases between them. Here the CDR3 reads CASSHTGFHHNEQFF. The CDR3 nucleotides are TGCGCCAGCAGCCACACAGGTTTCCACCACAATGAGCAGTTCTTC.

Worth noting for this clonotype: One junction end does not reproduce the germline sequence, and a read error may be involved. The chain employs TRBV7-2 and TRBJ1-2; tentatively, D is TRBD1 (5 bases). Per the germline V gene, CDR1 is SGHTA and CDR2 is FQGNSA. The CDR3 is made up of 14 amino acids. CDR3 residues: CAGSLEQDFYGYTF. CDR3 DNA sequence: TGTGCCGGCAGCTTAGAACAGGACTTCTATGGCTACACCTTC.

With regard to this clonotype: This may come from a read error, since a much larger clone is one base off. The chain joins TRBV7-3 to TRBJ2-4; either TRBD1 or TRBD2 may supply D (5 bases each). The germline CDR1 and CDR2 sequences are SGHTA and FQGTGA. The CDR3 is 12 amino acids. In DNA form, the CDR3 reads TGTACCAGCAGCCGACCCCAAGGGGAGCAGTACTTC. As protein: CTSSRPQGEQYF. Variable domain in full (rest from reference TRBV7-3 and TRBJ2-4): GAGVSQTPSNKVTEKGKYVELRCDPISGHTALYWYRQSLGQGPEFLIYFQGTGAADDSGLPNDRFFAVRPEGSVSTLKIQRTERGDSAVYLCTSSRPQGEQYFGAGTRLSVL.

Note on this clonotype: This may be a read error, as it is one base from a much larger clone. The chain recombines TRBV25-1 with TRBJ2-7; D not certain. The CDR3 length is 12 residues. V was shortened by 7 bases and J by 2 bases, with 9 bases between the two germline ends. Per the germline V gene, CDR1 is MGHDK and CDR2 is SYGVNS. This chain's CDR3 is CASTGIPYEQYF. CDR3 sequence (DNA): TGTGCCAGCACCGGCATCCCCTACGAGCAGTACTTC.

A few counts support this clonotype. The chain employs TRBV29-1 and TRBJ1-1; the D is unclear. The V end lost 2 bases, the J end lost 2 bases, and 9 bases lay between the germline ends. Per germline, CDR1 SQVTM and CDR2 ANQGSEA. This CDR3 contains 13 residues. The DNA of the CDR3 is TGCAGCGTTGAAACCCCCTTAAACACTGAAGCTTTCTTT. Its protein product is CSVETPLNTEAFF.

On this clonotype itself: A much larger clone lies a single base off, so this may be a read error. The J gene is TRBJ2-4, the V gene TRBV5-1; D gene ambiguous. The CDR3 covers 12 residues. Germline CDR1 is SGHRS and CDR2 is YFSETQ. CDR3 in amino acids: CAGSLAGDIQYF. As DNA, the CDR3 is TGCGCCGGCAGCTTGGCAGGAGACATTCAGTACTTC.